The clone carrying this T cell receptor beta chain was observed many times. The antigen remains undetermined. This record comes from a study of CD8 T cells in ankylosing spondylitis. Study outcomes and limitations: What seemed typical of ankylosing spondylitis blood was a TCR beta motif built from 8 or 9 highly homologous variants.

Germline CDR1 and CDR2: MDHEN and SYDVKM. V dropped 7 bases and J dropped 3 bases, with 10 bases sitting between them. CDR3 length: 12 amino acids. Via MiXCR, TCRdb re-called the 5' RACE reads, giving one row per CDR3 protein. The table has approximately 130,000 distinct CDR3 sequences, about a tenth seen once. The chain carries TRBV28 and TRBJ2-7, with D perhaps TRBD1 (5 bases). The sample comprised blood, either unsorted or a sorted T cell fraction (not recorded which). This sequence originates from a male donor with ankylosing spondylitis or in good health (not recorded which). CDR3 residues: CASKSQGYEQYF. CDR3 in DNA: TGTGCCAGCAAATCCCAGGGCTACGAGCAGTACTTC.